Below are 26 T cell receptor beta chains sequenced from a single sample in a study of T cell responses to AZD1222 COVID-19 vaccine. Sequencing used immunoSEQ multiplex PCR; TCRdb keeps in-frame clones, though not all of them. This sample has about 110,000 clones, with around 90% found just once. Specimen: peripheral blood, collected on day 0 of AZD1222 vaccination. The receptors stem from an adult in good health.

This clone was picked up one time. The V and J genes are TRBV19 and TRBJ2-6, with a weak D call TRBD1 (6 bases). This CDR3 is built from 18 residues. Trimming removed 4 bases from V and 0 bases from J, with 16 bases in between. Looked up from germline, CDR1 is LNHDA and CDR2 is SQIVND (reference sequence). The CDR3 coding sequence is TGTGCCAGTAGTACTTACAGGGAGACGGGCTCTGGGGCCAACGTCCTGACTTTC. Amino acid sequence: CASSTYRETGSGANVLTF.

V gene TRBV18 combines with J gene TRBJ2-7, with D perhaps assigned TRBD1 or TRBD2 (6 bases each). From germline, CDR1 is KGHSH and CDR2 LQKENI. Trimming shortened V by 2 bases and J by 5 bases, and 10 bases separated the two germline ends. The CDR3 is 13 amino acids. The CDR3 protein is CASSPKGGHEQYF. CDR3 DNA: TGTGCCAGCTCACCAAAGGGGGGTCACGAGCAGTACTTC.

J is TRBJ2-1 and V is TRBV11-2, with D possibly TRBD1 on 6 matching bases. Trimming shortened V by 5 bases and J by 5 bases, and 16 bases separated the two germline ends. Germline-derived CDR1 and CDR2 are SGHAT and FQNNGV. The CDR3 runs to 15 residues. The CDR3 protein is CASSAAHRVNNEQFF. DNA of the CDR3: TGTGCCAGCAGCGCCGCCCACAGGGTAAACAATGAGCAGTTCTTC.

The chain recombines TRBV7-9 with TRBJ1-2; 9 positions agree with TRBD1. This CDR3 spans 14 amino acids. The junction had 6 bases not matched to a gene; V was cut back by 5 bases and J by 5 bases. Germline loops: CDR1 SEHNR, CDR2 FQNEAQ (reference sequence). The CDR3 region has the DNA TGTGCCAGCAGCCGCGGGGGACAGGGTTATGGCTACACCTTC. Translating it yields CASSRGGQGYGYTF.

The chain combines TRBV6-5 with TRBJ2-7; no clear D. Trimming removed 6 bases at V and 5 bases at J, with 17 bases between. CDR1 is MNHEY, CDR2 SVGAGI, per germline. The CDR3 contains 14 residues. The CDR3 DNA follows: TGTGCCAGCAGCCGCGACCGTGTCGCGAACGAGCAGTACTTC. Translation: CASSRDRVANEQYF.

This chain uses TRBV28 with TRBJ1-6, with 8 bases lining up with TRBD1. V trimming: 1 base; J trimming: 10 bases; junction bases outside the gene matches: 0. In germline, CDR1 is MDHEN, CDR2 SYDVKM. This CDR3 has 13 residues. CDR3 bases: TGTGCCAGCAGTTTATACAGGGGGTCACCCCTCCACTTT. Its protein is CASSLYRGSPLHF.

The V gene is TRBV3-1 (or the pseudogene TRBV3-2), the J gene TRBJ2-7, with D hard to call. The CDR3 covers 15 residues. The V end lost 0 bases, the J end lost 4 bases, and 13 bases lay between the germline ends. CDR1 and CDR2 from the germline V gene are LGHDT and YNNKEL (reference sequence). As DNA, the CDR3 is TGTGCCAGCAGCCAAGATCGGGCTAGTACGTACGAGCAGTACTTC. It yields the protein CASSQDRASTYEQYF.

The chain links TRBV6-5 to TRBJ1-1; D ambiguous. V was cut by 0 bases and J by 1 base, with 9 bases left in between. Looked up from germline, CDR1 is MNHEY and CDR2 is SVGAGI. The CDR3 sequence is 15 residues long. The CDR3: CASSYSRKQNTEAFF. CDR3 nucleotides: TGTGCCAGCAGTTACTCGAGGAAACAGAACACTGAAGCTTTCTTT.

The chain employs TRBV28 and TRBJ2-7; D is undetermined. The V gene lost 0 bases and the J gene lost 6 bases, with 12 bases spanning the gap. The CDR3 totals 14 residues. Per the germline V gene, CDR1 is MDHEN and CDR2 is SYDVKM. In nucleotides, the CDR3 is TGTGCCAGCAGTTTATGGCCTGGTTCGGGCGAGCAGTACTTC. It codes for CASSLWPGSGEQYF.

The chain links TRBV6-6 to TRBJ2-1; D is perhaps TRBD2 (5 bases). The CDR3 extends over 13 amino acids. Trimming took 0 bases from V and 8 from J, leaving 8 bases between them. CDR1 is MNHNY and CDR2 is SVGAGI in the germline V gene (reference sequence). This chain's CDR3 is CASSYSTRDEQFF. CDR3 coding DNA: TGTGCCAGCAGTTACTCCACGAGGGATGAGCAGTTCTTC.

V gene TRBV11-3 combines with J gene TRBJ2-7; maybe TRBD2 (6 bases). Germline CDR1 reads SGHNT; CDR2 reads YENEEA. Deletions cut 1 base from V and 7 bases from J, with 11 bases between. The CDR3 is 13 residues long. CDR3 coding DNA: TGTGCCAGCAGCTTAGGACTAGTTCGGGAGCAGTACTTC. Translating gives CASSLGLVREQYF.

The rearrangement links TRBV12-3 or TRBV12-4 to TRBJ2-1; D uncertain. V shed 2 bases and J shed 7 bases, with 9 bases lying between them. The CDR3 loop spans 13 amino acids. CDR3 loop: CASSLIGRNEQFF. CDR3 DNA sequence: TGTGCCAGCAGTTTAATTGGCAGGAATGAGCAGTTCTTC.

The chain combines TRBV30 with TRBJ2-7, with TRBD1 matching 9 bases. Germline values: CDR1 GTSNPN, CDR2 SVGIG (reference sequence). V was pared by 7 bases and J by 9 bases, with 10 bases of the junction left unmatched. The CDR3 has 12 residues. CDR3 bases: TGTGCCTACCGGGACAGGGTTATGGTGCAGTACTTC. It codes for CAYRDRVMVQYF.

The chain combines TRBV6-2 or TRBV6-3 with TRBJ2-5; 7 nucleotides line up with TRBD2. CDR1 is MNHEY and CDR2 is SVGEGT in the germline V gene. Trimming cost V 2 bases and J 5 bases; bases outside gene matches: 2. CDR3 length equals 13 residues. The CDR3 loop is CASSYAGRETQYF. DNA of the CDR3: TGTGCCAGCAGTTACGCCGGGAGGGAGACCCAGTACTTC.

The chain couples TRBV30 to TRBJ1-2; the D is unclear. There are 15 residues in the CDR3. Germline V gene lookup returns CDR1 GTSNPN and CDR2 SVGIG (reference sequence). V gave up 6 bases and J gave up 1 base, with 18 bases separating them. The DNA of the CDR3 is TGTGCCTGCCAAGGAGTCTCAGGAGATAACTATGGCTACACCTTC. It specifies CACQGVSGDNYGYTF.

This chain links TRBV12-3 or TRBV12-4 with TRBJ2-7; no clear D gene. The V and J ends lost 3 bases and 3 bases respectively, with 6 bases between them. The CDR3 is made up of 12 amino acids. This CDR3 reads CASSLSFYEQYF. DNA for the CDR3: TGTGCCAGCAGTTTGTCGTTCTACGAGCAGTACTTC.

This chain connects TRBV5-4 to TRBJ2-7; D may correspond to TRBD1 or TRBD2 (5 bases each). The V gene lost 4 bases and the J gene lost 7 bases, with 24 bases spanning the gap. This CDR3 contains 16 residues. Germline loops: CDR1 SGHNT, CDR2 YYREEE (reference sequence). This chain's CDR3 is CASSQPGPQASQEQYF. The CDR3 bases are TGTGCCAGCAGCCAACCGGGACCACAGGCATCTCAGGAGCAGTACTTC.

The chain carries TRBV7-2 and TRBJ1-3; 12 nucleotides line up with TRBD1. Germline V gene lookup returns CDR1 SGHTA and CDR2 FQGNSA. The CDR3 contains 17 residues. V lost 5 bases to trimming and J lost 9 bases; unmatched junction nucleotides: 14. This chain's CDR3 is CASSPISGTGGPGTIYF. As DNA, the CDR3 is TGTGCCAGCAGCCCTATCAGTGGGACAGGGGGCCCAGGCACCATATATTTT.

The chain carries TRBV7-3 and TRBJ2-7; 9 positions agree with TRBD2. This CDR3 comprises 13 residues. V lost 3 bases, J lost 4 bases, and 1 base stayed unmatched. Germline V gene lookup returns CDR1 SGHTA and CDR2 FQGTGA. The CDR3 bases are TGTGCCAGCAGCTTTGCGGGGGGGTACGAGCAGTACTTC. The encoded protein is CASSFAGGYEQYF.

This sequence joins TRBV6-4 and TRBJ2-2; 9 bases map to TRBD1. The V gene end was trimmed by 6 bases and the J gene end by 0 bases; junction bases not matched to a gene: 5. Germline CDR1 and CDR2: MRHNA and SNTAGT. This CDR3 is 16 amino acids long. CDR3 in amino acids: CASRAQGASNTGELFF. CDR3 coding DNA: TGTGCCAGCAGGGCACAGGGGGCATCGAACACCGGGGAGCTGTTTTTT.

This clone came up once. The rearrangement links TRBV6-1 to TRBJ1-2; D gene uncertain. The CDR3 consists of 15 residues. V was cut by 3 bases and J by 3 bases, with 14 bases left in between. Looked up from germline, CDR1 is MNHNS and CDR2 is SASEGT. CDR3 sequence: CASSDEANGDYGYTF. The CDR3 DNA reads TGTGCCAGCAGTGACGAAGCTAACGGGGACTATGGCTACACCTTC.

The CDR3: CASTRAGLDIYEQYF. In nucleotides, the CDR3 is TGTGCCAGCACCCGGGCGGGACTAGACATCTACGAGCAGTACTTC. The chain joins TRBV11-1 to TRBJ2-7, with 8 bases that match TRBD2. The V gene's germline CDR1 is SGHAT and CDR2 FQDESV (reference sequence). The CDR3 covers 15 residues. V shed 7 bases, J shed 3 bases, and the junction held 11 bases outside the gene matches.

In nucleotides, the CDR3 is TGTGCCAGCTCACTTCGCCGAGGGCCCTCCTACGAGCAGTACTTC. Amino acids: CASSLRRGPSYEQYF. V usage is TRBV18 and J usage is TRBJ2-7, with D possibly being TRBD2 (5 bases). V lost 4 bases and J lost 0, with 13 bases in between. This CDR3 is built from 15 residues. CDR1 and CDR2 (germline): KGHSH, LQKENI.

The J gene is TRBJ1-1, the V gene TRBV7-7; D remains ambiguous. Trimming cost V 5 bases and J 6 bases, with 13 bases left between them. Germline V lookup: CDR1 SSHAT, CDR2 FNYEAQ (reference sequence). The CDR3 totals 13 residues. CDR3 sequence (DNA): TGTGCCAGCAGCAAAGTACGGGGTTCTGAAGCTTTCTTT. Encoded protein: CASSKVRGSEAFF.

The V call is TRBV7-8, the J call TRBJ1-2; TRBD1 is a possible D gene (5 bases). Trimming took off 2 bases at V and 2 bases at J, with 12 bases between the two ends. CDR1 SGHVS and CDR2 FQNEAQ come from the germline V gene. The CDR3 covers 15 residues. CDR3 protein: CASSLSSGGNYGYTF. DNA for the CDR3: TGTGCCAGCAGCTTAAGTAGCGGGGGAAACTATGGCTACACCTTC.

The chain uses TRBV7-3 and TRBJ1-1, with 10 positions matching TRBD1. Germline V gives CDR1 SGHTA, CDR2 FQGTGA. V was clipped by 2 bases and J by 9 bases; unmatched bases: 15. The CDR3 totals 17 residues. In DNA, the CDR3 is TGTGCCAGCAGCTTAGGTACTCGGGGACAGGGGACTGAAAAAGCTTTCTTT. It encodes CASSLGTRGQGTEKAFF.